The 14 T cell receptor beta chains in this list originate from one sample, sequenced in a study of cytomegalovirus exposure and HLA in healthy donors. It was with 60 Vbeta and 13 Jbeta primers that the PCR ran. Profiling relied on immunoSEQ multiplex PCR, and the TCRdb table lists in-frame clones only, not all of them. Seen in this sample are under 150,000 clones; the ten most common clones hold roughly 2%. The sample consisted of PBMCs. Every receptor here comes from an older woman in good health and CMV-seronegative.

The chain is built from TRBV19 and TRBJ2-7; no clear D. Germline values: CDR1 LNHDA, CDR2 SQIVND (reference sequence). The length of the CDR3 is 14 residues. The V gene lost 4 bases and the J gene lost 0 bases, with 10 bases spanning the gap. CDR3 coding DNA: TGTGCCAGTAGTACCTACGAGAGCTCCTACGAGCAGTACTTC. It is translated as CASSTYESSYEQYF.

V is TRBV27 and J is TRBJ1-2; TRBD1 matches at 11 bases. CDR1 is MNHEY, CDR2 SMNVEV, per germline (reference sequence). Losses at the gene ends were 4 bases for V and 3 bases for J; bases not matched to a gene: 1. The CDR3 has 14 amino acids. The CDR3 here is CASSWTGGDYGYTF. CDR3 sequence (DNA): TGTGCCAGCAGTTGGACAGGGGGCGACTATGGCTACACCTTC.

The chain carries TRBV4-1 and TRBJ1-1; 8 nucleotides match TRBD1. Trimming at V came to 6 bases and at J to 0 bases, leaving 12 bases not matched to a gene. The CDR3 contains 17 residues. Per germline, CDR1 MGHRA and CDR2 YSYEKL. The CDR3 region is CASRPTAGQDMNTEAFF. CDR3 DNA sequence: TGCGCCAGCAGACCCACGGCGGGACAGGATATGAACACTGAAGCTTTCTTT.

Here the CDR3 DNA reads TGTGCCAGCAGCTTAAATGGGCAGGGGTCCCACGAGCAGTACTTC. As protein: CASSLNGQGSHEQYF. This rearrangement joins TRBV7-2 to TRBJ2-7, with D possibly being TRBD1 (6 bases). Trimming took 2 bases from V and 5 from J, leaving 16 bases between them. CDR1 SGHTA and CDR2 FQGNSA come from the germline V gene. CDR3 size: 15 residues. The full variable domain, rest sourced from reference TRBV7-2 and TRBJ2-7, is GAGVSQSPSNKVTEKGKDVELRCDPISGHTALYWYRQSLGQGLEFLIYFQGNSAPDKSGLPSDRFSAERTGGSVSTLTIQRTQQEDSAVYLCASSLNGQGSHEQYFGPGTRLTVT.

The CDR3 spells CASSLSLGTANEKLFF. DNA of the CDR3: TGTGCCAGCAGCTTGAGTCTTGGGACAGCTAATGAAAAACTGTTTTTT. The rearrangement links TRBV5-5 to TRBJ1-4, with 7 bases aligning to TRBD1. The CDR3 is 16 residues long. The V gene's germline CDR1 is SGHKS and CDR2 YYEKEE (reference sequence). V gave up 1 base and J gave up 3 bases; unmatched junction bases: 6. The full variable domain, rest sourced from reference TRBV5-5 and TRBJ1-4, is DAGVTQSPTHLIKTRGQQVTLRCSPISGHKSVSWYQQVLGQGPQFIFQYYEKEERGRGNFPDRFSARQFPNYSSELNVNALLLGDSALYLCASSLSLGTANEKLFFGSGTQLSVL.

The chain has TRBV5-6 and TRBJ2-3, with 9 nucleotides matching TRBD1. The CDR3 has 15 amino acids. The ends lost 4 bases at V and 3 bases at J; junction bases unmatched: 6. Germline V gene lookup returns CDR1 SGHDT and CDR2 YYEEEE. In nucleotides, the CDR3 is TGTGCCAGCAGCCAAACACAGGGGGCGACAGATACGCAGTATTTT. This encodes CASSQTQGATDTQYF.

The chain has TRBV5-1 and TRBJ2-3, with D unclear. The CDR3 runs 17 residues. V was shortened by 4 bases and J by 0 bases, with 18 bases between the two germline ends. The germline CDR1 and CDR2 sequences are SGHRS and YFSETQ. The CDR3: CASSPISGETSTDTQYF. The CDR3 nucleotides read TGCGCCAGCAGCCCAATCTCAGGCGAAACTAGCACAGATACGCAGTATTTT.

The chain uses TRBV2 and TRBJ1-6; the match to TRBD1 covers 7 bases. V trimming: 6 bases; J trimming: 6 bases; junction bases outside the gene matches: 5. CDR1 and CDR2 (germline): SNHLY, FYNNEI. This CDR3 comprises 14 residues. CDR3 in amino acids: CASRSGTANSPLHF. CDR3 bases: TGTGCCAGCAGGTCCGGGACAGCTAATTCACCCCTCCACTTT.

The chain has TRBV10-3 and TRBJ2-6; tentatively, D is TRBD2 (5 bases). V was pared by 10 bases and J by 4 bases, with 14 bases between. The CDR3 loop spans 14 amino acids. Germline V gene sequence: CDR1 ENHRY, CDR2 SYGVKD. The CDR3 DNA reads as TGTGCCACAGACCCGGGGATCGGGGCCAACGTCCTGACTTTC. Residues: CATDPGIGANVLTF.

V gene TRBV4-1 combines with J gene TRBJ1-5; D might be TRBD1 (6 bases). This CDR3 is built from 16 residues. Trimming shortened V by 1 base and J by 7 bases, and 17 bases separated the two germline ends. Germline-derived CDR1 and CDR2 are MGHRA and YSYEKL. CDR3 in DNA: TGCGCCAGCAGCCAAGTTGGGCGGGGGCTGGGGCAGCCCCAGCATTTT. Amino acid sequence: CASSQVGRGLGQPQHF.

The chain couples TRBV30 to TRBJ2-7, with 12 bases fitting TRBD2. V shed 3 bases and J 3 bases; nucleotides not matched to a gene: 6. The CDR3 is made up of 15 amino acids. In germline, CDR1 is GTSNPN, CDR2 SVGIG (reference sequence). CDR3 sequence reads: CAWSGLAGSLYEQYF. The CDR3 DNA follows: TGTGCCTGGAGCGGACTAGCGGGGTCTCTCTACGAGCAGTACTTC.

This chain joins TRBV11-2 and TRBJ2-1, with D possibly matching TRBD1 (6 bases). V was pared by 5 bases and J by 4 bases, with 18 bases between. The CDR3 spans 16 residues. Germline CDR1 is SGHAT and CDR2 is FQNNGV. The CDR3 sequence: CASSARRGQRYNEQFF. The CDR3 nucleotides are TGTGCCAGCAGCGCCCGAAGAGGACAGAGATACAATGAGCAGTTCTTC. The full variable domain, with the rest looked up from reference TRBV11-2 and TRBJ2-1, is EAGVAQSPRYKIIEKRQSVAFWCNPISGHATLYWYQQILGQGPKLLIQFQNNGVVDDSQLPKDRFSAERLKGVDSTLKIQPAKLEDSAVYLCASSARRGQRYNEQFFGPGTRLTVL.

Here the CDR3 reads CASSEDRALRNTIYF. CDR3 sequence (DNA): TGTGCCAGCAGCGAGGACAGGGCTCTAAGAAACACCATATATTTT. This sequence joins TRBV9 and TRBJ1-3; 8 bases fit TRBD1. CDR3 length: 15 amino acids. With V trimmed by 3 bases and J by 5 bases, 7 bases remained unmatched. The germline V gene encodes CDR1 SGDLS and CDR2 YYNGEE.

The CDR3 here is CAISEASGGNTGELFF. CDR3 DNA sequence: TGTGCCATCAGTGAGGCCAGCGGGGGAAACACCGGGGAGCTGTTTTTT. This chain joins TRBV10-3 and TRBJ2-2, with TRBD2 matching over 8 bases. Germline lookup yields CDR1 ENHRY and CDR2 SYGVKD. The V gene end was trimmed by 2 bases and the J gene end by 2 bases; junction bases not matched to a gene: 4. The CDR3 has 16 residues.